One T cell receptor (beta chain) is described in this entry. The clone's antigen remains unknown. No base qualities exist here, and no much larger clone lies one base off it. The germline V gene provides CDR1 SNHLY and CDR2 FYNNEI. There are 12 amino acids in the CDR3, from cysteine to phenylalanine inclusive. Of all the DNA, just the CDR3 is kept, 36 bases in frame from base 1. V and J lose 5 bases and 3 bases, and a span of 8 bases separates them. Libraries were constructed by the immunoSEQ multiplex PCR assay. Under the source paper's analysis protocol: A statistical classification framework was developed to diagnose cytomegalovirus status using the catalog of TCR beta chain sequences. The immuneACCESS repertoire file appears here via TCRdb, limited to in-frame rearrangements. These files lack a portion of the clones; in checked studies, under half of the deficit traces to unresolved V genes, and the cause of the others is not known. That table is the source of V, J and clone size, and D and trimming were worked out from the DNA. Here the sample has 250,000 or so clones; approximately 90% occur a single time. Less than 3% of the sample goes to the ten largest clones.

The donors were included in the validation cohort of over a hundred subjects, a group kept apart from the roughly 690-subject first cohort. This specimen comes from a study of cytomegalovirus exposure and HLA in healthy donors (dated by TCRdb to 2016 to 2017). With regard to the full study: According to a later analysis, one platform produced both the roughly 130 validation repertoires and the approximately 600 repertoires of the first cohort. High-throughput TCR immunosequencing, statistical association of individual TCRs with disease status, and machine learning were combined to predict cytomegalovirus infection status. The study aimed to test whether signatures of past pathogen exposure could be identified by cataloging public T cell receptors. In addition to the first cohort of several hundred subjects, a separate validation cohort of 100 to 150 different subjects was used.

Beyond this particular receptor, the publication reports: According to the authors, the approach could potentially be generalized to other disease states and immunological phenotypes. In a later analysis, TCRs clustered in the first cohort were found to also tend to co-occur in the 110 or so validation repertoires, with 94% of cluster scores above 0. A few of the identified cytomegalovirus-associated TCR beta chains were confirmed in vitro to be specific for cytomegalovirus antigens. The classifier was reported to diagnose cytomegalovirus status with high specificity and sensitivity in both the original and validation cohorts. The validation cohort had no HLA typing available for a later analysis, so co-occurrence within that cohort was assessed over all 120 or so repertoires. In the study, approximately 160 TCR beta chains were listed as associated with cytomegalovirus. Across donors, most TCR sequences were observed very rarely, whereas some public TCRs were present in many individuals.

The sequenced material came from PBMCs. The sequence joins TRBV2 to TRBJ2-7, and perhaps TRBD2 as D gene, on 6 matching bases. This clonotype was sampled from a man aged 18-30 years in good health and CMV-seronegative. CDR3 loop: CASSWGDYEQYF. The nucleotide sequence reads TGTGCCAGCAGTTGGGGGGACTACGAGCAGTACTTC. Extended through the reference TRBV2 and TRBJ2-7 proteins, this CDR3 yields the full variable domain: EPEVTQTPSHQVTQMGQEVILRCVPISNHLYFYWYRQILGQKVEFLVSFYNNEISEKSEIFDDQFSVERPDGSNFTLKIRSTKLEDSAMYFCASSWGDYEQYFGPGTRLTVT.